The rows below give T cell receptor beta chains drawn from one sample of a study of blood T cell repertoires in COVID-19. Clones were sequenced by immunoSEQ multiplex PCR, and TCRdb holds only the in-frame ones, with some missing. The sample holds approximately 94,000 clones; more than 70% are singletons and the top ten take roughly 13%. The source material was peripheral blood. Source of these receptors: a human donor in a cohort sampled during active COVID-19. The CDR3 runs from the conserved cysteine through the conserved F or W. Each record gives: J gene, V gene, CDR3 protein.

j_call: TRBJ2-5; v_call: TRBV18; cdr3_aa: CASSPASGVETQYF
j_call: TRBJ2-7; v_call: TRBV25-1; cdr3_aa: CASSEQPGQDYEQYF
j_call: TRBJ1-3; v_call: TRBV3-1/TRBV3-2; cdr3_aa: CASSIGQGHSGNTIYF
j_call: TRBJ2-6; v_call: TRBV28; cdr3_aa: CASSGDRAPGANVLTF
j_call: TRBJ2-3; v_call: TRBV3-1/TRBV3-2; cdr3_aa: CASSPWGLTVDTQYF
j_call: TRBJ2-7; v_call: TRBV28; cdr3_aa: CASSPLTGSYEQYF
j_call: TRBJ1-5; v_call: TRBV23-1; cdr3_aa: CASNRLRGRVFQPQHF
j_call: TRBJ1-2; v_call: TRBV30; cdr3_aa: CAWSVAATGGLGYTF
j_call: TRBJ1-3; v_call: TRBV7-2; cdr3_aa: CASSLEGFRENTIYF
j_call: TRBJ2-7; v_call: TRBV15; cdr3_aa: CATSRDDVAGATYEQYF
j_call: TRBJ2-5; v_call: TRBV3-1/TRBV3-2; cdr3_aa: CASSHDRDNKGETQYF
j_call: TRBJ2-1; v_call: TRBV20-1; cdr3_aa: CSAEQQGRRFF
j_call: TRBJ2-1; v_call: TRBV3-1/TRBV3-2; cdr3_aa: CASSLGLTAYNEQFF
j_call: TRBJ1-4; v_call: TRBV6-1; cdr3_aa: CASSDPGQGKTNEKLFF
j_call: TRBJ2-1; v_call: TRBV27; cdr3_aa: CASRRTSGMSRYNEQFF
j_call: TRBJ1-6; v_call: TRBV7-2; cdr3_aa: CASRQGHGGGNSPLHF
j_call: TRBJ2-3; v_call: TRBV30; cdr3_aa: CALENGRTDTQYF
j_call: TRBJ1-5; v_call: TRBV27; cdr3_aa: CASTNSVGTQHF
j_call: TRBJ2-2; v_call: TRBV19; cdr3_aa: CASSRVPRGGRRTGELFF
j_call: TRBJ1-2; v_call: TRBV4-3; cdr3_aa: CASSQAGTGMGYTF
j_call: TRBJ2-3; v_call: TRBV18; cdr3_aa: CASSKTGQHTDTQYF
j_call: TRBJ1-2; v_call: TRBV6-5; cdr3_aa: CASSYGRVGNYGYTF
j_call: TRBJ1-1; v_call: TRBV19; cdr3_aa: CASSIGGGGVQGTEAFF
j_call: TRBJ2-2; v_call: TRBV5-1; cdr3_aa: CASSSGHTGFTGELFF
j_call: TRBJ2-7; v_call: TRBV2; cdr3_aa: CASSERASGIAYEQYF
j_call: TRBJ2-1; v_call: TRBV6-5; cdr3_aa: CASRRGAVLDNEQFF
j_call: TRBJ1-2; v_call: TRBV10-3; cdr3_aa: CAIGNRQGKGYTF
j_call: TRBJ2-7; v_call: TRBV6-6; cdr3_aa: CASSSLTSGRYEQYF
j_call: TRBJ2-2; v_call: TRBV7-2; cdr3_aa: CASSYTSPANTGELFF
j_call: TRBJ2-7; v_call: TRBV5-5; cdr3_aa: CASSSNRGQVYEQYF
j_call: TRBJ1-5; v_call: TRBV28; cdr3_aa: CASRYGQGSSNQPQHF
j_call: TRBJ1-6; v_call: TRBV3-1/TRBV3-2; cdr3_aa: CASSLSNSPLHF
j_call: TRBJ1-2; v_call: TRBV6-5; cdr3_aa: CASSYGTGDYGYTF
j_call: TRBJ1-6; v_call: TRBV6-2/TRBV6-3; cdr3_aa: CASSWGGLNSPLHF
j_call: TRBJ2-2; v_call: TRBV5-1; cdr3_aa: CASSLDLYTGELFF
j_call: TRBJ2-1; v_call: TRBV18; cdr3_aa: CASSPSWALYNEQFF
j_call: TRBJ2-7; v_call: TRBV25-1; cdr3_aa: CASSDLTQGSYEQYF
j_call: TRBJ2-2; v_call: TRBV6-5; cdr3_aa: CASSRGLLETGELFF
j_call: TRBJ1-3; v_call: TRBV2; cdr3_aa: CASKSSGAGNTIYF
j_call: TRBJ1-1; v_call: TRBV25-1; cdr3_aa: CASSEALGGQAEAFF
j_call: TRBJ1-5; v_call: TRBV6-2/TRBV6-3; cdr3_aa: CASSSGQGRTQPQHF
j_call: TRBJ2-1; v_call: TRBV18; cdr3_aa: CASSRDPGQSNEQFF
j_call: TRBJ2-5; v_call: TRBV9; cdr3_aa: CASSGSGGQETQYF
j_call: TRBJ2-1; v_call: TRBV19; cdr3_aa: CARVGLAHCEQFF
j_call: TRBJ1-2; v_call: TRBV10-3; cdr3_aa: CATTQTGNYGYTF
j_call: TRBJ2-5; v_call: TRBV7-8; cdr3_aa: CASSARDRAETQYF
j_call: TRBJ2-1; v_call: TRBV19; cdr3_aa: CASSTRRELDNEQFF
j_call: TRBJ2-4; v_call: TRBV5-8; cdr3_aa: CASSRSTKGALKNIQYF